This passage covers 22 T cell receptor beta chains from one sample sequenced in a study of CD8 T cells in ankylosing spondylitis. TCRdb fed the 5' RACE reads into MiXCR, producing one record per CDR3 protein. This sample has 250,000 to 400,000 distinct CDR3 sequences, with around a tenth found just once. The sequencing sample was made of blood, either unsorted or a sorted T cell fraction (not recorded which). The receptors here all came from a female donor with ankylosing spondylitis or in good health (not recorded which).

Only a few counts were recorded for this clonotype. The CDR3 DNA follows: TGTGCCAGCAGCTATTCAGCGGGAGGCCTCCCTCAAGAGACCCAGTACTTC. Translation gives CASSYSAGGLPQETQYF. This chain uses TRBV7-8 with TRBJ2-5, with 9 bases matching TRBD2. Germline V gene lookup returns CDR1 SGHVS and CDR2 FQNEAQ. CDR3 length equals 17 residues. The V and J ends lost 4 bases and 2 bases, in that order; junction bases with no gene match: 11.

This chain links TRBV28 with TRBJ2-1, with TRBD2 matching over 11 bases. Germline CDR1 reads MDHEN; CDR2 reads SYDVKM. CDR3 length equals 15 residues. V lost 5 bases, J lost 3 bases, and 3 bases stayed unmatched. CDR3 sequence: CASSRLAGLYNEQFF. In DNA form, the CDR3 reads TGTGCCAGCAGTCGACTAGCGGGACTCTACAATGAGCAGTTCTTC.

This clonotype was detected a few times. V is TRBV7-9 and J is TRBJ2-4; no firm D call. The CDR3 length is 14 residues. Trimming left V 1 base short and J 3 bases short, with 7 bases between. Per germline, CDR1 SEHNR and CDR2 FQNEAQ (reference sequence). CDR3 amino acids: CASSLGWDKNIQYF. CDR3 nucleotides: TGTGCCAGCAGCTTAGGGTGGGACAAAAACATTCAGTACTTC.

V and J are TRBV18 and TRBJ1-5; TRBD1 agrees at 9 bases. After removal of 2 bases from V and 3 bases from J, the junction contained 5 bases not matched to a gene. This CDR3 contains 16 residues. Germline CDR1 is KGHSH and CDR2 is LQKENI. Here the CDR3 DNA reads TGTGCCAGCTCACCAAGGACAGGGGTATTCAATCAGCCCCAGCATTTT. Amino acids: CASSPRTGVFNQPQHF.

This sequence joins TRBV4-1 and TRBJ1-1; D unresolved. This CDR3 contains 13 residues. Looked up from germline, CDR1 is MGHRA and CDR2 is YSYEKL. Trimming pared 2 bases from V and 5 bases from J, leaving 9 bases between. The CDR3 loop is CASSQPPWTEAFF. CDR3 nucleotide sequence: TGCGCCAGCAGCCAACCCCCTTGGACTGAAGCTTTCTTT.

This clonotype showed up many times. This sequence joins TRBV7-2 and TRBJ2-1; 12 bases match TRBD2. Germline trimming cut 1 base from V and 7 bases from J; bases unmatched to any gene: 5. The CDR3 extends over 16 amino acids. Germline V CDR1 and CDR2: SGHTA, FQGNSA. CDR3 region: CASSLGPTSGSNEQFF. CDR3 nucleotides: TGTGCCAGCAGCTTAGGTCCGACTAGCGGGAGTAATGAGCAGTTCTTC.

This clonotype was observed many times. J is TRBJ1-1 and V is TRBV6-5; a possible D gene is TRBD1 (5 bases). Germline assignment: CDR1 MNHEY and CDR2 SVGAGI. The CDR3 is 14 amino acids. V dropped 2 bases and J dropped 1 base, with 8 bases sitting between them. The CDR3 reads CASSYPGQNTEAFF. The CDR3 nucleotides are TGTGCCAGCAGTTACCCTGGACAGAACACTGAAGCTTTCTTT.

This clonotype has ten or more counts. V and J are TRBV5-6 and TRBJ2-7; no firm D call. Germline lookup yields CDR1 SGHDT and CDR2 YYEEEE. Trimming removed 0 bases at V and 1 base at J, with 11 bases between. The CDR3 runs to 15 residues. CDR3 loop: CASSLGVGTSYEQYF. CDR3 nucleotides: TGTGCCAGCAGCTTGGGTGTCGGCACTTCCTACGAGCAGTACTTC.

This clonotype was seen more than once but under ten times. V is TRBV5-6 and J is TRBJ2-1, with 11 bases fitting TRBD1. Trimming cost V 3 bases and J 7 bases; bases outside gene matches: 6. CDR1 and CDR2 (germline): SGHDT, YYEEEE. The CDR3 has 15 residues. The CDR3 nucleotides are TGTGCCAGCAGCTCGGACAGGGGGCTGGGGAATGAGCAGTTCTTC. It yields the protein CASSSDRGLGNEQFF.

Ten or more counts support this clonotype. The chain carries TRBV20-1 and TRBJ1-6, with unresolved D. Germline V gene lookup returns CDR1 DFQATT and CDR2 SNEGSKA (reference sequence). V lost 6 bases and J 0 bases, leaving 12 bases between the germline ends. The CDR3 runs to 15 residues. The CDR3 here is CSAAPPSSYNSPLHF. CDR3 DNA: TGCAGTGCCGCCCCCCCGAGCTCCTATAATTCACCCCTCCACTTT.

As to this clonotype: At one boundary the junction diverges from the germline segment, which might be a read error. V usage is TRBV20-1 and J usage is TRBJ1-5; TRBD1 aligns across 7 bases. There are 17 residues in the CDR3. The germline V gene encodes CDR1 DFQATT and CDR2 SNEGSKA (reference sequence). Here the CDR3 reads CCARPSRWTGSNQPQHF. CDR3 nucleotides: TGCTGTGCTAGACCCTCTAGGTGGACAGGAAGCAATCAGCCCCAGCATTTT.

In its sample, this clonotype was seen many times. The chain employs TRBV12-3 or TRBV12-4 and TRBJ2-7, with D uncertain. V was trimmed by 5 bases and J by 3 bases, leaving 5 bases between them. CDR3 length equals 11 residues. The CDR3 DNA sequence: TGTGCCAGCAGTGTGAGCTACGAGCAGTACTTC. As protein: CASSVSYEQYF.

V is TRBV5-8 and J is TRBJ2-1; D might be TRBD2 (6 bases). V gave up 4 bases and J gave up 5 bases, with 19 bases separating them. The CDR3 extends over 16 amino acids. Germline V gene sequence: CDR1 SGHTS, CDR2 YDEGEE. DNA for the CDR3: TGTGCCAGCAGCAACGAAGCGGGTCTCGAGGACAATGAGCAGTTCTTC. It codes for CASSNEAGLEDNEQFF.

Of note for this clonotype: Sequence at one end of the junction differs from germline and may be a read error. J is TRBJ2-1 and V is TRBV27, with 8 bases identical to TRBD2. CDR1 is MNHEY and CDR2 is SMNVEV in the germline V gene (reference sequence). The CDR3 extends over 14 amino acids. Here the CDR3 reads CASSLKGGGNEPFF. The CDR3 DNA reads TGTGCCAGCAGTTTAAAGGGCGGGGGGAATGAGCCGTTCTTC.

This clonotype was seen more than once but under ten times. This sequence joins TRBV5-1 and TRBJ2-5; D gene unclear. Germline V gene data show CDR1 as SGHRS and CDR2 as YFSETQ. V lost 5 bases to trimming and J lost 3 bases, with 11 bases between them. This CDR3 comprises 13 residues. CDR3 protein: CASSLPLKETQYF. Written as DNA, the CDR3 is TGCGCCAGCAGTTTGCCACTGAAAGAGACCCAGTACTTC.

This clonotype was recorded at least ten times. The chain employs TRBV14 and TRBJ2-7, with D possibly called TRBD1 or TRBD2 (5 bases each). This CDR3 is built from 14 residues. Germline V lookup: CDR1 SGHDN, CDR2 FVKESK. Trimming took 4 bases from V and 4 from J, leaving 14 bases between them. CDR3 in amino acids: CASSPLGDPYEQYF. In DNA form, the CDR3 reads TGTGCCAGCAGCCCACTGGGGGACCCTTACGAGCAGTACTTC.

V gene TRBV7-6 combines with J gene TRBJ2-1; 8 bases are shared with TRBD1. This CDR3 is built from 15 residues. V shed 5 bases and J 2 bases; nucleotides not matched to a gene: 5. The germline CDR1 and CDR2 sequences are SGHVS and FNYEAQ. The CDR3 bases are TGTGCCAGCAGCGTAGACAGGGGCGCCTACAATGAGCAGTTCTTC. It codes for CASSVDRGAYNEQFF. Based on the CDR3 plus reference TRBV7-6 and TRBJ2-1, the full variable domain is GAGVSQSPRYKVTKRGQDVALRCDPISGHVSLYWYRQALGQGPEFLTYFNYEAQQDKSGLPNDRFSAERPEGSISTLTIQRTEQRDSAMYRCASSVDRGAYNEQFFGPGTRLTVL.

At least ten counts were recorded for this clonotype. DNA for the CDR3: TGTGCCAGCAGTGATTGGGCTGCCCAAGACACCGGGGAGCTGTTTTTT. This translates into CASSDWAAQDTGELFF. The J gene is TRBJ2-2, the V gene TRBV6-1; the D is unclear. The CDR3 totals 16 residues. Trimming took off 3 bases at V and 3 bases at J, with 14 bases between the two ends. Per germline, CDR1 MNHNS and CDR2 SASEGT.

In DNA form, the CDR3 reads TGTGCCAGCAGTAGACTAGCGGGAGGGAGTTGGAACACCGGGGAGCTGTTTTTT. Its protein is CASSRLAGGSWNTGELFF. The chain is built from TRBV12-3 or TRBV12-4 and TRBJ2-2; 14 positions agree with TRBD2. Unmatched junction bases numbered 6, after V lost 5 bases and J lost 1 base. This CDR3 is built from 18 residues.

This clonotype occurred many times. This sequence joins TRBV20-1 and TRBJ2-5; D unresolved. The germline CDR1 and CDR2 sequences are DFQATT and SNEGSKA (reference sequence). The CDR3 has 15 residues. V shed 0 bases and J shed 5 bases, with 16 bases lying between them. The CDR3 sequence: CSARDRLKVEETQYF. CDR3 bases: TGCAGTGCTAGAGATCGTTTGAAAGTAGAGGAGACCCAGTACTTC.

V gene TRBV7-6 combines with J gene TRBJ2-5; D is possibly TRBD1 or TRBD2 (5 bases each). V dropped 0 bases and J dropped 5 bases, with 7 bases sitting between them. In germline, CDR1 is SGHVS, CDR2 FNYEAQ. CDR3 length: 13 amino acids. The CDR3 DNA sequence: TGTGCCAGCAGCTTAGCGTGGGACGAGACCCAGTACTTC. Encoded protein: CASSLAWDETQYF.

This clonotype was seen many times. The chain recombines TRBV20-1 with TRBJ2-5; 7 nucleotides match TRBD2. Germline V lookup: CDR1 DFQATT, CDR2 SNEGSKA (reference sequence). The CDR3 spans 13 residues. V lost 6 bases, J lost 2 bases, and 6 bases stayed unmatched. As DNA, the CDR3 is TGCAGTGCAACCCCGGGACTACAAGAGACCCAGTACTTC. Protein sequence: CSATPGLQETQYF.